The 30 T cell receptor beta chains reported below all come from one sample, sequenced in a study of spatial heterogeneity in lung cancer (dated by TCRdb to between 2018 and 2021). What the research found in general, with its limitations: A correlation was observed between the number of expanded intratumoral alpha and beta TCRs and the tumor nonsynonymous mutation count.

Interpreted using the paper, the time point label stands for: sample taken at primary tumor resection. Library generation was performed with 5' RACE. Sequenced on a NextSeq 500. TCRdb reran the public reads through fastp at Q25 and MiXCR, keeping productive beta chains. Entries that share a CDR3 protein sequence are merged under the most common genes and DNA. The sample table shows 9,500 to 12,000 distinct CDR3 sequences, and approximately 8.7% are seen once. The ten largest clones capture roughly 22% of the sample. Antigens of these TCRs are unknown. Specimen: lung tumor tissue, collected at surgery. These receptor sequences come from a female donor with early-stage non-small cell lung cancer.

There are a few counts of this clonotype. The germline gene is not matched at one end of the junction; a read error may be the cause. The CDR3 here is CASSLGTVQETQYF. DNA for the CDR3: TGTGCTAGCAGCTTAGGGACAGTACAAGAGACCCAGTACTTC. The chain is built from TRBV7-7 and TRBJ2-5; 7 bases are shared with TRBD1. Germline loops: CDR1 SSHAT, CDR2 FNYEAQ (reference sequence). This CDR3 spans 14 amino acids.

This chain links TRBV27 with TRBJ1-2, with a tentative D call TRBD1 (6 bases). The CDR3 sequence is 15 residues long. The V gene lost 5 bases and the J gene lost 4 bases, with 17 bases spanning the gap. Germline-derived CDR1 and CDR2 are MNHEY and SMNVEV (reference sequence). CDR3 bases: TGTGCCAGCAGTACCGGGGGGAGGGGGATCTATGGCTACACCTTC. Encoded protein: CASSTGGRGIYGYTF.

This clonotype has a count of ten or more. The V gene is TRBV20-1, the J gene TRBJ1-1, with unresolved D. The germline V gene has CDR1 DFQATT and CDR2 SNEGSKA (reference sequence). This CDR3 comprises 12 residues. V lost 3 bases and J lost 3, with 8 bases in between. Written as DNA, the CDR3 is TGCAGTGCTAGCTTGCAGTACACTGAAGCTTTCTTT. Amino acids: CSASLQYTEAFF.

This clonotype appeared a few times. V usage is TRBV7-3 and J usage is TRBJ2-1; 14 bases are shared with TRBD2. Germline CDR1 reads SGHTA; CDR2 reads FQGTGA. The V and J ends lost 1 base and 13 bases, in that order; junction bases with no gene match: 6. The CDR3 covers 15 residues. In DNA form, the CDR3 reads TGTGCCAGCAGCTTAATAGGTGGACTAGCGGGGGGTCAGTTCTTC. Translating it yields CASSLIGGLAGGQFF.

This clonotype was recorded many times. This chain uses TRBV7-3 with TRBJ2-5; D tentatively reads TRBD1 or TRBD2 (6 bases each). The CDR3 totals 15 residues. Per the germline V gene, CDR1 is SGHTA and CDR2 is FQGTGA. The V and J ends lost 5 bases and 0 bases respectively, with 13 bases between them. CDR3 region: CASSPGDTYQETQYF. In DNA form, the CDR3 reads TGTGCCAGCAGCCCGGGGGACACCTACCAAGAGACCCAGTACTTC.

There are many counts of this clonotype. CDR3 in DNA: TGCAGTGCTAGAGGACAGGTGGAAACTGAAGCTTTCTTT. Protein product: CSARGQVETEAFF. The rearrangement joins TRBV20-1 to TRBJ1-1, with D possibly matching TRBD1 (6 bases). The germline gives CDR1 DFQATT, CDR2 SNEGSKA (reference sequence). V was pared by 1 base and J by 5 bases, with 11 bases between. The CDR3 extends over 13 amino acids.

The table lists this clonotype with many counts. The V gene is TRBV12-3 or TRBV12-4, the J gene TRBJ1-1; D may be TRBD1 (5 bases). V lost 6 bases and J 7 bases, leaving 18 bases between the germline ends. The CDR3 totals 14 residues. CDR3 coding DNA: TGTGCCAGCAGCCCCCGGAGGGGCCGAAGTGAAGCTTTCTTT. Its protein is CASSPRRGRSEAFF.

This clonotype was found many times. V is TRBV12-5 and J is TRBJ1-5; no definite D call. CDR3 length equals 12 residues. Looked up from germline, CDR1 is LGHNT and CDR2 is FRNRAP. Trimming removed 8 bases from V and 2 bases from J, with 7 bases in between. The CDR3 protein is CASRAGNQPQHF. In DNA form, the CDR3 reads TGTGCTAGTAGGGCCGGCAATCAGCCCCAGCATTTT.

This clonotype was observed at least ten times. CDR3 sequence reads: CASSLGGTEPYEQYF. CDR3 bases: TGTGCCAGCAGCTTGGGGGGGACAGAACCCTACGAGCAGTACTTC. The chain joins TRBV5-5 to TRBJ2-7, with 7 bases that match TRBD1. Trimming removed 0 bases from V and 2 bases from J; junction bases left unmatched: 5. This CDR3 spans 15 amino acids. Germline CDR1 and CDR2: SGHKS and YYEKEE (reference sequence).

The J gene is TRBJ1-2, the V gene TRBV7-2; D gene uncertain. This CDR3 region has 13 residues. Germline values: CDR1 SGHTA, CDR2 FQGNSA. V lost 5 bases and J 8 bases, leaving 15 bases between the germline ends. DNA of the CDR3: TGTGCCAGCAGCATGGAAGAAGGTAGCGGCTACACCTTC. Protein product: CASSMEEGSGYTF.

This clonotype ranks as medium-sized. The chain has TRBV20-1 and TRBJ1-4, with D hard to call. This CDR3 region has 13 residues. Per germline, CDR1 DFQATT and CDR2 SNEGSKA (reference sequence). V shed 6 bases and J shed 1 base, with 9 bases lying between them. The CDR3 coding sequence is TGCAGTGCACTAGACCAAACTAATGAAAAACTGTTTTTT. It specifies CSALDQTNEKLFF.

This clonotype was observed at least ten times. This chain links TRBV19 with TRBJ2-1; D is undetermined. V was shortened by 2 bases and J by 9 bases, with 17 bases between the two germline ends. Germline lookup yields CDR1 LNHDA and CDR2 SQIVND (reference sequence). The CDR3 runs to 15 residues. CDR3 in amino acids: CASSISELGSGEQFF. Here the CDR3 DNA reads TGTGCCAGTAGTATATCCGAACTCGGATCGGGTGAGCAGTTCTTC.

This clonotype was picked up many times. The V gene is TRBV5-8, the J gene TRBJ1-5; 7 positions match TRBD1. In germline, CDR1 is SGHTS, CDR2 YDEGEE. CDR3 size: 15 residues. The V gene end was trimmed by 5 bases and the J gene end by 7 bases; junction bases not matched to a gene: 12. CDR3 sequence (DNA): TGTGCCAGCAGTCAGGGGGGTCGGGTATGGCAGCCCCAGCATTTT. It encodes CASSQGGRVWQPQHF.

By share of the sample, this clonotype is medium-sized. The CDR3 loop is CASSYSRTGGGAFF. Written as DNA, the CDR3 is TGTGCCAGCAGTTATTCAAGAACAGGGGGAGGGGCTTTCTTT. This rearrangement joins TRBV28 to TRBJ1-1; TRBD1 matches 8 bases. The CDR3 runs to 14 residues. Germline values: CDR1 MDHEN, CDR2 SYDVKM. V shed 4 bases, J shed 11 bases, and the junction held 12 bases outside the gene matches.

At least ten counts were recorded for this clonotype. This sequence joins TRBV20-1 and TRBJ2-7; 7 bases map to TRBD1. V lost 6 bases, J lost 2 bases, and 19 bases stayed unmatched. Germline V gene data show CDR1 as DFQATT and CDR2 as SNEGSKA (reference sequence). The CDR3 contains 17 residues. The CDR3 region has the DNA TGCAGTGCATCAGACAGGGCGACCCCTTCGCCTACCTACGAGCAGTACTTC. Residues: CSASDRATPSPTYEQYF.

In its sample, this clonotype was seen many times. The chain combines TRBV18 with TRBJ2-3; 11 nucleotides match TRBD2. CDR1 and CDR2 from the germline V gene are KGHSH and LQKENI. The CDR3 length is 17 residues. Trimming took 3 bases from V and 0 from J; bases not matched to a gene: 5. DNA of the CDR3: TGTGCCAGCTCACCCTCGACTAGCGGGACTAGCACAGATACGCAGTATTTT. Residues: CASSPSTSGTSTDTQYF.

In its sample, this clonotype is medium-sized (0.01 to 0.1%). This rearrangement joins TRBV7-2 to TRBJ1-3, with TRBD1 matching over 9 bases. The CDR3 consists of 15 residues. Germline trimming cut 4 bases from V and 4 bases from J; bases unmatched to any gene: 5. Germline CDR1 is SGHTA and CDR2 is FQGNSA. CDR3 amino acids: CASSYGTGKGNTIYF. CDR3 bases: TGTGCCAGCAGCTACGGGACAGGGAAAGGAAACACCATATATTTT. The full variable domain, its missing parts supplied by reference TRBV7-2 and TRBJ1-3, is GAGVSQSPSNKVTEKGKDVELRCDPISGHTALYWYRQSLGQGLEFLIYFQGNSAPDKSGLPSDRFSAERTGGSVSTLTIQRTQQEDSAVYLCASSYGTGKGNTIYFGEGSWLTVV.

This clonotype was counted at least ten times. The chain joins TRBV5-1 to TRBJ2-3; TRBD1 matches at 8 bases. Germline values: CDR1 SGHRS, CDR2 YFSETQ. With 4 bases clipped from V and 4 bases from J, the junction kept 5 bases outside the gene matches. The CDR3 spans 14 residues. In DNA form, the CDR3 reads TGCGCCAGCAGCCTGACAGGGGAGCCAGATACGCAGTATTTT. Translated, it gives CASSLTGEPDTQYF.

Points on this clonotype: A much larger clone lies one base from this, so it may be a read error. The CDR3 reads CTSVPGSPDTGANVLTF. CDR3 in DNA: TGTACTAGTGTCCCCGGGAGTCCGGATACTGGGGCCAACGTCCTGACTTTC. V and J are TRBV12-5 and TRBJ2-6, with a tentative D call TRBD2 (6 bases). CDR1 and CDR2 from the germline V gene are LGHNT and FRNRAP. The CDR3 has 17 amino acids.

The rearrangement links TRBV29-1 to TRBJ2-1, with D unresolved. The CDR3 spans 13 residues. Germline values: CDR1 SQVTM, CDR2 ANQGSEA. V was shortened by 1 base and J by 5 bases, with 9 bases between the two germline ends. CDR3 in amino acids: CSVEGLLDNEQFF. The CDR3 DNA is TGCAGCGTTGAAGGTCTACTTGACAATGAGCAGTTCTTC.

This clonotype was seen many times. J is TRBJ1-4 and V is TRBV6-5, with D possibly matching TRBD1 (5 bases). V was trimmed by 5 bases and J by 7 bases, leaving 11 bases between them. The CDR3 length is 13 residues. Germline V gives CDR1 MNHEY, CDR2 SVGAGI. DNA for the CDR3: TGTGCCAGCAGTCCCCTTGGGGGTGAAAAACTGTTTTTT. This gives the protein CASSPLGGEKLFF.

This clonotype was detected ten times or more. The chain has TRBV11-2 and TRBJ2-1; a possible D gene is TRBD1 (6 bases). The CDR3 spans 15 residues. Germline V lookup: CDR1 SGHAT, CDR2 FQNNGV. The V and J ends lost 5 bases and 5 bases respectively, with 16 bases between them. CDR3 sequence: CASSLIGWTDNEQFF. DNA for the CDR3: TGTGCCAGCAGCCTGATTGGATGGACAGACAATGAGCAGTTCTTC.

The sample holds many counts of this clonotype. V gene TRBV15 combines with J gene TRBJ2-5; D is undetermined. Germline values: CDR1 LNHNV, CDR2 YYDKDF (reference sequence). The V and J ends lost 0 bases and 1 base respectively, with 9 bases between them. The CDR3 consists of 15 residues. The CDR3 is CATSRDGGSQETQYF. In DNA form, the CDR3 reads TGTGCCACCAGCAGAGATGGCGGTTCCCAAGAGACCCAGTACTTC.

The chain couples TRBV7-2 to TRBJ1-1, with unresolved D. V lost 5 bases, J lost 2 bases, and 3 bases lay in between. This CDR3 is 11 amino acids long. Germline V gene data show CDR1 as SGHTA and CDR2 as FQGNSA. The CDR3 DNA reads as TGTGCCAGCAGCGTCAACACTGAAGCTTTCTTT. Protein sequence: CASSVNTEAFF.

By frequency in the sample, this clonotype is medium-sized. The gene calls are TRBV13 and TRBJ2-5; the D is unclear. V lost 1 base and J 2 bases, leaving 5 bases between the germline ends. CDR1 PRHDT and CDR2 FYEKMQ come from the germline V gene (reference sequence). This CDR3 region has 13 residues. CDR3 protein: CASSLAVQETQYF. The DNA for the CDR3 is TGTGCCAGCAGCTTAGCAGTACAAGAGACCCAGTACTTC.

This sequence joins TRBV6-5 and TRBJ2-2; 14 bases are a match to TRBD2. This CDR3 contains 17 residues. V was pared by 4 bases and J by 5 bases, with 6 bases of the junction left unmatched. Germline CDR1 and CDR2: MNHEY and SVGAGI. This CDR3 is CASSSTGTSGGTGELFF. The CDR3 region has the DNA TGTGCCAGCAGTTCGACGGGGACTAGCGGGGGAACCGGGGAGCTGTTTTTT.

CDR3: CASSLEGTGQETQYF. CDR3 coding DNA: TGCGCCAGCAGCTTAGAGGGGACGGGGCAAGAGACCCAGTACTTC. This chain connects TRBV5-1 to TRBJ2-5; D is perhaps TRBD1 or TRBD2 (5 bases each). Trimming removed 2 bases from V and 2 bases from J, with 13 bases in between. The CDR3 contains 15 residues. The V gene's germline CDR1 is SGHRS and CDR2 YFSETQ.

This clonotype occurred a few times. The J gene is TRBJ2-2, the V gene TRBV9, with D uncertain. The germline CDR1 and CDR2 sequences are SGDLS and YYNGEE. The germline V and J ends were trimmed by 3 bases and 6 bases, with 12 bases remaining between them. The CDR3 has 14 residues. The DNA of the CDR3 is TGTGCCAGCAGCGCGGGTCTCCCACCCGGGGAGCTGTTTTTT. It is translated as CASSAGLPPGELFF.

The rearrangement links TRBV10-3 to TRBJ2-1, with 10 bases fitting TRBD2. The CDR3 contains 15 residues. Germline V gene data show CDR1 as ENHRY and CDR2 as SYGVKD. Trimming cost V 11 bases and J 5 bases; bases outside gene matches: 12. The CDR3: CASRGSGGANNEQFF. CDR3 coding DNA: TGTGCCTCGCGGGGCAGCGGGGGGGCTAACAATGAGCAGTTCTTC.

This clonotype appeared many times. V is TRBV10-3 and J is TRBJ1-5, with D possibly matching TRBD1 (5 bases). From germline, CDR1 is ENHRY and CDR2 SYGVKD. The CDR3 loop spans 12 amino acids. V was cut by 10 bases and J by 3 bases, with 10 bases left in between. DNA for the CDR3: TGTGCCACCTCCGGGACCAATCAGCCCCAGCATTTT. Translated, it gives CATSGTNQPQHF.